A selection of T cell receptor beta chains follows, all from one sample in a study of T cell responses to AZD1222 COVID-19 vaccine. The assay was immunoSEQ multiplex PCR, and TCRdb's table has in-frame clones only and misses some. The table shows 60,000 to 65,000 clones, with over 70% occurring only once. The sample in question was peripheral blood, obtained on day 0 of AZD1222 vaccination. These receptors came from an adult in good health. Both conserved end residues are part of each CDR3. The order of the fields is V gene, D gene, clone size, J gene, CDR3 protein, CDR3 DNA. D genes are given only for firm matches. A clone size is listed for some rows: how often the clone was seen (once, few, many), or a class if it is expanded.

V: TRBV6-2/TRBV6-3; D: -; size: -; J: TRBJ2-7; CDR3: CASSLTATYEQYF; DNA: TGTGCCAGCAGCTTAACAGCTACCTACGAGCAGTACTTC
V: TRBV10-1; D: -; size: few; J: TRBJ2-7; CDR3: CASAEVDGAYEQYF; DNA: TGCGCCAGTGCCGAGGTGGACGGAGCCTACGAGCAGTACTTC
V: TRBV13; D: -; size: -; J: TRBJ2-7; CDR3: CASSPGRTYEQYF; DNA: TGTGCCAGCAGCCCTGGACGGACTTACGAGCAGTACTTC
V: TRBV4-1; D: -; size: -; J: TRBJ2-7; CDR3: CASSQPRDGAYEQYF; DNA: TGCGCCAGCAGCCAACCCCGGGACGGGGCCTACGAGCAGTACTTC
V: TRBV7-2; D: -; size: -; J: TRBJ1-1; CDR3: CASSFLNTEAFF; DNA: TGTGCCAGCAGCTTTCTGAACACTGAAGCTTTCTTT
V: TRBV5-1; D: -; size: -; J: TRBJ2-1; CDR3: CASSPGPRTYNEQFF; DNA: TGCGCCAGCAGCCCGGGACCGCGAACCTACAATGAGCAGTTCTTC
V: TRBV25-1; D: -; size: -; J: TRBJ1-1; CDR3: CASSDPPTAGLSEAFF; DNA: TGTGCCAGCAGTGACCCACCGACAGCGGGACTTTCTGAAGCTTTCTTT
V: TRBV4-3; D: -; size: once; J: TRBJ1-3; CDR3: CASSQDVAGMGTIYF; DNA: TGCGCCAGCAGCCAAGATGTGGCGGGAATGGGCACCATATATTTT
V: TRBV28; D: TRBD2; size: -; J: TRBJ2-6; CDR3: CASSPTGGGQAGANVLTF; DNA: TGTGCCAGCAGCCCCACGGGAGGGGGGCAGGCTGGGGCCAACGTCCTGACTTTC
V: TRBV7-6; D: -; size: few; J: TRBJ2-7; CDR3: CASSFGQFYEQYF; DNA: TGTGCCAGCAGCTTCGGACAGTTCTACGAGCAGTACTTC